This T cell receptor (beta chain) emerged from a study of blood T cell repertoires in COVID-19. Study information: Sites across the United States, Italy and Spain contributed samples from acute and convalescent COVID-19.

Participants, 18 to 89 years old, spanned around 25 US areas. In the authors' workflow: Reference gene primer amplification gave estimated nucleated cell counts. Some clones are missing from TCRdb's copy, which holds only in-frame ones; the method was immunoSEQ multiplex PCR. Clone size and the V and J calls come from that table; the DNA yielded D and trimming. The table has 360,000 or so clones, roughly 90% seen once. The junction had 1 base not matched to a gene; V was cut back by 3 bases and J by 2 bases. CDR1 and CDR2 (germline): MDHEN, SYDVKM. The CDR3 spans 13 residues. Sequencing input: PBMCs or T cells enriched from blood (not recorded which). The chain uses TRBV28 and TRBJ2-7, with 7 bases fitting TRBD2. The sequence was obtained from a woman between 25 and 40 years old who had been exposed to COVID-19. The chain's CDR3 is CASSLTSPYEQYF. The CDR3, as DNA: TGTGCCAGCAGTTTGACTAGCCCCTACGAGCAGTACTTC.